These 21 T cell receptor beta chains share one sample of origin, sequenced in a study of read filtering for tumor transcriptome and immune sequencing. Molecular barcoded adaptors covering alpha/delta and beta/gamma chains were used on 400 to 450 ng RNA. TCRdb recomputed calls from the reads with MiXCR, one row per CDR3 protein. The repertoire has about 45,000 distinct CDR3 sequences, about a fifth of them found once; the top ten carry less than 45%. The sequencing input was a population of CD138-negative cells sorted from bone marrow. These receptors were obtained from a donor at least 40 years old with multiple myeloma.

The rearrangement uses TRBV20-1 and TRBJ2-3, with a tentative D call TRBD1 (5 bases). The germline V gene encodes CDR1 DFQATT and CDR2 SNEGSKA (reference sequence). Between the trimmed V and J ends, which lost 5 bases and 2 bases, there was a span of 17 bases. The CDR3 is 15 amino acids. The CDR3 loop is CSAETALSPTDTQYF. The CDR3 region has the DNA TGCAGTGCTGAGACAGCGCTCAGCCCCACAGATACGCAGTATTTT.

In this sample, this clonotype turned up many times. This sequence joins TRBV29-1 and TRBJ1-1; no clear D. V was trimmed by 4 bases and J by 11 bases, leaving 20 bases between them. This CDR3 spans 13 amino acids. Germline values: CDR1 SQVTM, CDR2 ANQGSEA. CDR3 DNA sequence: TGCAGCGTTGGTCCGGGATTCGGGTACGGGGCTTTCTTT. Amino acids: CSVGPGFGYGAFF.

This clonotype appeared many times. CDR3 sequence reads: CASSNGHPYNEQFF. CDR3 coding DNA: TGTGCCAGCAGCAACGGACACCCCTACAATGAGCAGTTCTTC. The chain is built from TRBV6-2 or TRBV6-3 and TRBJ2-1; TRBD1 might be the D (5 bases). Germline V gives CDR1 MNHEY, CDR2 SVGEGT. V lost 6 bases and J 2 bases, leaving 11 bases between the germline ends. This CDR3 is 14 amino acids long.

J is TRBJ2-4 and V is TRBV7-9, with a tentative D call TRBD2 (6 bases). Trimming stripped 5 bases from V and 9 bases from J, with 14 bases between. Germline V gene lookup returns CDR1 SEHNR and CDR2 FQNEAQ (reference sequence). The CDR3 contains 13 residues. CDR3 amino acids: CASSAGLVGIQYF. The CDR3 nucleotides read TGTGCCAGCAGCGCGGGGCTAGTCGGCATTCAGTACTTC.

At least ten counts were recorded for this clonotype. V and J are TRBV12-3 or TRBV12-4 and TRBJ1-5, with unresolved D. Between the trimmed V and J ends, which lost 6 bases and 0 bases, there was a span of 12 bases. The CDR3 consists of 15 residues. The CDR3, as DNA: TGTGCCAGCAGCCGGACGGAATATAGCAATCAGCCCCAGCATTTT. Amino acids: CASSRTEYSNQPQHF.

Concerning this clonotype itself: A read error may explain this, as a much larger clone is one base away. Since the CDR3 does not end with the conserved phenylalanine or tryptophan, this likely comes from a read error. V and J are TRBV5-1 and TRBJ2-7; D is perhaps TRBD2 (6 bases). Germline V gives CDR1 SGHRS, CDR2 YFSETQ. The V gene lost 4 bases and the J gene lost 4 bases, with 9 bases spanning the gap. There are 12 residues in the CDR3. The DNA for the CDR3 is TGCGCCAGCAGCGCGGAGGGTTACGAGCAGTACCTC. Translation: CASSAEGYEQYL.

This clonotype was observed at least ten times. The chain uses TRBV20-1 and TRBJ2-7; 7 bases map to TRBD1. The CDR3 length is 16 residues. J lost 7 bases, V lost 1 base, and 16 bases had no gene match. Germline V gene sequence: CDR1 DFQATT, CDR2 SNEGSKA (reference sequence). The CDR3 reads CSARAQGGDRANEQYF. The CDR3 bases are TGCAGTGCTAGAGCCCAAGGTGGAGACAGGGCGAATGAGCAGTACTTC.

There are many counts of this clonotype. V and J are TRBV19 and TRBJ2-2; D could derive from TRBD1 or TRBD2 (5 bases each). The length of the CDR3 is 13 residues. CDR1 is LNHDA, CDR2 SQIVND, per germline (reference sequence). V was trimmed by 9 bases and J by 3 bases, leaving 11 bases between them. CDR3 coding DNA: TGTGCCAGCCGGGACGACGACACCGGGGAGCTGTTTTTT. Translating gives CASRDDDTGELFF.

This clonotype was seen ten or more times. This rearrangement joins TRBV7-6 to TRBJ1-1, with a tentative D call TRBD1 (6 bases). Germline V CDR1 and CDR2: SGHVS, FNYEAQ. Trimming took off 4 bases at V and 1 base at J, with 10 bases between the two ends. This CDR3 is 14 amino acids long. The CDR3 region has the DNA TGTGCCAGCAGCTCGGACAGCTCGAACACTGAAGCTTTCTTT. Protein product: CASSSDSSNTEAFF.

This clonotype was found a few times. V gene TRBV12-3 or TRBV12-4 combines with J gene TRBJ2-3; 11 bases match TRBD2. CDR3 length equals 16 residues. V trimming: 5 bases; J trimming: 3 bases; junction bases outside the gene matches: 7. The CDR3: CASSPVLAGVTDTQYF. Here the CDR3 DNA reads TGTGCCAGCAGTCCCGTACTAGCGGGAGTTACAGATACGCAGTATTTT.

This clonotype appeared many times. The chain carries TRBV7-2 and TRBJ2-7; D could derive from TRBD1 or TRBD2 (6 bases each). The germline V gene encodes CDR1 SGHTA and CDR2 FQGNSA. The ends were cut back, 3 bases at V and 7 bases at J, with 13 bases in the middle. The CDR3 has 13 amino acids. Written as DNA, the CDR3 is TGTGCCAGCAGCTTGGAGAGGAGGGGGGAGCAGTACTTC. This translates into CASSLERRGEQYF.

This clonotype was picked up many times. The chain couples TRBV29-1 to TRBJ1-1, with D perhaps matching TRBD1 (5 bases). The CDR3 is 13 amino acids. With 2 bases removed from V and 1 base from J, the gap between germline ends came to 8 bases. CDR1 is SQVTM, CDR2 ANQGSEA, per germline. The CDR3 sequence is CSVEPGTNTEAFF. DNA of the CDR3: TGCAGCGTTGAACCCGGGACGAACACTGAAGCTTTCTTT. Together with reference TRBV29-1 and TRBJ1-1, the CDR3 gives the full variable domain: SAVISQKPSRDICQRGTSLTIQCQVDSQVTMMFWYRQQPGQSLTLIATANQGSEATYESGFVIDKFPISRPNLTFSTLTVSNMSPEDSSIYLCSVEPGTNTEAFFGQGTRLTVV.

This clonotype was counted at least ten times. The chain has TRBV5-1 and TRBJ2-5, with 10 bases identical to TRBD2. V shed 1 base and J 5 bases; nucleotides not matched to a gene: 8. The germline V gene has CDR1 SGHRS and CDR2 YFSETQ. This CDR3 is 16 amino acids long. The CDR3 here is CASSLMASGSDETQYF. CDR3 nucleotide sequence: TGCGCCAGCAGCTTGATGGCTAGCGGGAGTGATGAGACCCAGTACTTC.

The chain recombines TRBV5-8 with TRBJ1-1; 8 positions agree with TRBD1. Germline values: CDR1 SGHTS, CDR2 YDEGEE. This CDR3 region has 15 residues. J lost 9 bases, V lost 3 bases, and 13 bases had no gene match. The CDR3, as DNA: TGTGCCAGCAGCTGGGGACAGGCGATGAACACCCAAGCTTTCTTT. It is translated as CASSWGQAMNTQAFF.

As regards this clonotype: A much larger clonotype is one base distant, so this may be a read error. The V call is TRBV5-1, the J call TRBJ2-3; D is perhaps TRBD1 (5 bases). CDR1 SGHRS and CDR2 YFSETQ come from the germline V gene. There are 14 residues in the CDR3. V lost 7 bases and J 2 bases, leaving 14 bases between the germline ends. The CDR3 DNA is TGCGCCAGCGGTAGGGGCATTACCACAGATACGCAGTATTTT. Its protein is CASGRGITTDTQYF.

The sample holds many counts of this clonotype. The rearrangement links TRBV7-3 to TRBJ2-5; D call uncertain. V was shortened by 1 base and J by 2 bases, with 5 bases between the two germline ends. The CDR3 has 13 amino acids. Germline V lookup: CDR1 SGHTA, CDR2 FQGTGA. CDR3 in DNA: TGTGCCAGCAGCTTAAGGGGACAAGAGACCCAGTACTTC. As protein: CASSLRGQETQYF.

This clonotype was detected only a few times. The rearrangement uses TRBV30 and TRBJ1-1; no reliable D call. The CDR3 loop spans 12 amino acids. CDR1 is GTSNPN, CDR2 SVGIG, per germline (reference sequence). V was trimmed by 1 base and J by 1 base, leaving 4 bases between them. Here the CDR3 reads CAWSGGNTEAFF. CDR3 bases: TGTGCCTGGAGTGGAGGGAACACTGAAGCTTTCTTT.

This clonotype was counted once. This chain connects TRBV5-1 to TRBJ2-3; D gene uncertain. The CDR3 totals 16 residues. V lost 0 bases to trimming and J lost 4 bases, with 15 bases between them. CDR1 is SGHRS, CDR2 YFSETQ, per germline. The CDR3 is CASSLDVGESSDTQYF. In DNA, the CDR3 is TGCGCCAGCAGCTTGGACGTAGGCGAGAGCTCAGATACGCAGTATTTT. The full variable domain, with the rest looked up from reference TRBV5-1 and TRBJ2-3, is KAGVTQTPRYLIKTRGQQVTLSCSPISGHRSVSWYQQTPGQGLQFLFEYFSETQRNKGNFPGRFSGRQFSNSRSEMNVSTLELGDSALYLCASSLDVGESSDTQYFGPGTRLTVL.

This clonotype has a count of ten or more. This sequence joins TRBV20-1 and TRBJ2-1; 14 bases agree with TRBD2. The CDR3 contains 15 residues. The germline gives CDR1 DFQATT, CDR2 SNEGSKA (reference sequence). The J segment lost 9 bases and the V segment lost 6 bases, leaving 10 bases of the junction unmatched. The chain's CDR3 is CSANPTSGRAGEQFF. The CDR3, as DNA: TGCAGTGCCAACCCGACTAGCGGGAGGGCGGGTGAGCAGTTCTTC.

This clonotype has at least ten counts. The chain carries TRBV30 and TRBJ2-7, with D unclear. V dropped 0 bases and J dropped 6 bases, with 9 bases sitting between them. This CDR3 is 12 amino acids long. Germline V CDR1 and CDR2: GTSNPN, SVGIG (reference sequence). In DNA form, the CDR3 reads TGTGCCTGGAGTGTGACCTTAGCCGAGCAGTACTTC. Translated, it gives CAWSVTLAEQYF.

This chain joins TRBV25-1 and TRBJ2-5, with D perhaps matching TRBD2 (6 bases). Germline assignment: CDR1 MGHDK and CDR2 SYGVNS. V lost 1 base to trimming and J lost 9 bases, with 27 bases between them. The CDR3 has 18 residues. DNA for the CDR3: TGTGCCAGCAGTGAATGGGATGGTAGAGGAGGGTACCATGAGGCCCAGTACTTC. This translates into CASSEWDGRGGYHEAQYF.